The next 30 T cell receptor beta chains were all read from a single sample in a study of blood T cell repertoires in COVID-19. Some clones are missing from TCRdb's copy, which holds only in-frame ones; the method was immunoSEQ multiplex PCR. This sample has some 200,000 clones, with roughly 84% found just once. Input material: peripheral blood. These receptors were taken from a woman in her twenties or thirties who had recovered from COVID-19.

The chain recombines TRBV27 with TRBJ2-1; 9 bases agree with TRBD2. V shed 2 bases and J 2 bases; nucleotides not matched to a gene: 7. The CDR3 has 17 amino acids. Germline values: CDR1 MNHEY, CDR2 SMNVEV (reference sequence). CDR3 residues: CASSLSRGRGAYNEQFF. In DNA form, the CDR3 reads TGTGCCAGCAGTTTAAGTCGCGGGAGGGGGGCCTACAATGAGCAGTTCTTC.

The DNA for the CDR3 is TGTGCCAGCTCACGCGGGGCCCAACAGGGAGGGGCCCTCTATGGCTACACCTTC. Translating gives CASSRGAQQGGALYGYTF. J is TRBJ1-2 and V is TRBV18, with D tentatively TRBD1 (6 bases). CDR3 length: 18 amino acids. Germline-derived CDR1 and CDR2 are KGHSH and LQKENI. The V gene lost 4 bases and the J gene lost 4 bases, with 25 bases spanning the gap.

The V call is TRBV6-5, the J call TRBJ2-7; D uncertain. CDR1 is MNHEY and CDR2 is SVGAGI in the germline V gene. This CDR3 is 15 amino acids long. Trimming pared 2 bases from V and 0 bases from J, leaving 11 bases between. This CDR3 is CASSYGVSSSYEQYF. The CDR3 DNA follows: TGTGCCAGCAGTTACGGTGTCAGTTCCTCCTACGAGCAGTACTTC.

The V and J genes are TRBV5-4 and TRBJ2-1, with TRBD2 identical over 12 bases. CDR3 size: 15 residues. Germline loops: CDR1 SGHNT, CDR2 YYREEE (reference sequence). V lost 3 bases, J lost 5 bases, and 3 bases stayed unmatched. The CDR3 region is CASSSSGRADNEQFF. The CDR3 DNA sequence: TGTGCCAGCAGCTCTAGCGGGAGGGCCGACAATGAGCAGTTCTTC. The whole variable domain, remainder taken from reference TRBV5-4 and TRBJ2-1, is ETGVTQSPTHLIKTRGQQVTLRCSSQSGHNTVSWYQQALGQGPQFIFQYYREEENGRGNFPPRFSGLQFPNYSSELNVNALELDDSALYLCASSSSGRADNEQFFGPGTRLTVL.

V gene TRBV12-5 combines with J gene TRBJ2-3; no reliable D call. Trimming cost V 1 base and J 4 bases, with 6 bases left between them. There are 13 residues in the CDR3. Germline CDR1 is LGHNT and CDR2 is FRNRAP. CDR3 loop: CASGLGQADTQYF. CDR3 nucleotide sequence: TGTGCTAGTGGTTTGGGACAAGCAGATACGCAGTATTTT.

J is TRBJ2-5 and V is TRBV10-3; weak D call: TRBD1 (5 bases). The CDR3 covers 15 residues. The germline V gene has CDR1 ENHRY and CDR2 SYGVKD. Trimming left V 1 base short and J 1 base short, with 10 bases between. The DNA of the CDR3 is TGTGCCATCAGTGAGTACAGGCTCGGCCAAGAGACCCAGTACTTC. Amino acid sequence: CAISEYRLGQETQYF.

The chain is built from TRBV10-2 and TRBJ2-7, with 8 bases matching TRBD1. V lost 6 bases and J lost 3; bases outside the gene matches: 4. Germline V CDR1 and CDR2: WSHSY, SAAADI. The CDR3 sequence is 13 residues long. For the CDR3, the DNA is TGCGCCAGCAGAGCAGGGGGCTTCTACGAGCAGTACTTC. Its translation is CASRAGGFYEQYF.

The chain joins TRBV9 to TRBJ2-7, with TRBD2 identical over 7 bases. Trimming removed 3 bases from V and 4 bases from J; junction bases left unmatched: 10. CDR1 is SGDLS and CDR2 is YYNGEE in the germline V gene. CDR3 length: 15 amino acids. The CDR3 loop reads CASSGGGAGVYEQYF. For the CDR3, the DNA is TGTGCCAGCAGCGGCGGTGGTGCGGGAGTTTACGAGCAGTACTTC.

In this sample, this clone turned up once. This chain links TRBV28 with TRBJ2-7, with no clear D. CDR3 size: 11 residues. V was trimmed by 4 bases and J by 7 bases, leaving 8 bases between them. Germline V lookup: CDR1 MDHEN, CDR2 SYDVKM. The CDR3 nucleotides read TGTGCCAGCAGTTCCCCTAGGGAGCAGTACTTC. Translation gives CASSSPREQYF.

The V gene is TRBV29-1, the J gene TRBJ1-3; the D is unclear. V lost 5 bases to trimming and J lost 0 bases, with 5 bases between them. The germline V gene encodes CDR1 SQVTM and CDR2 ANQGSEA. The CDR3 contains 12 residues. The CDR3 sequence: CSVRSSGNTIYF. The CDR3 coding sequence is TGCAGCGTTCGGTCCTCTGGAAACACCATATATTTT.

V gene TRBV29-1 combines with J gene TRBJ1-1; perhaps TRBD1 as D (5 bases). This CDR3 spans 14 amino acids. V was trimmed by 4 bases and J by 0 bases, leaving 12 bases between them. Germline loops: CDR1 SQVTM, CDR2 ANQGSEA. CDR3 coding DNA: TGCAGCGTTGGCAGGGAGGGTTTGAACACTGAAGCTTTCTTT. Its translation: CSVGREGLNTEAFF. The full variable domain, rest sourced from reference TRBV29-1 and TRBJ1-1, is SAVISQKPSRDICQRGTSLTIQCQVDSQVTMMFWYRQQPGQSLTLIATANQGSEATYESGFVIDKFPISRPNLTFSTLTVSNMSPEDSSIYLCSVGREGLNTEAFFGQGTRLTVV.

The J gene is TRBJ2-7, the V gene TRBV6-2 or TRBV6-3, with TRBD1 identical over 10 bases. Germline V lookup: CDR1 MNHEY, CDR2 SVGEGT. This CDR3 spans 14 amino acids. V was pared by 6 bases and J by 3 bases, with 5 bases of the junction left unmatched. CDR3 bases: TGTGCCAGCAGCCTGGGACAGGGGATCTACGAGCAGTACTTC. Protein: CASSLGQGIYEQYF.

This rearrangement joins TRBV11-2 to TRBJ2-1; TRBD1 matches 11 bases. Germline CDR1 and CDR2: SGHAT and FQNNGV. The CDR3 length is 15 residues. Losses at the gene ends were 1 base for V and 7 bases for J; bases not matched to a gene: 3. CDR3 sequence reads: CASSLGTGGRNEQFF. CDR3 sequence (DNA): TGTGCCAGCAGCTTAGGGACAGGGGGCCGTAATGAGCAGTTCTTC. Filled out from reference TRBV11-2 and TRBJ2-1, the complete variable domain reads EAGVAQSPRYKIIEKRQSVAFWCNPISGHATLYWYQQILGQGPKLLIQFQNNGVVDDSQLPKDRFSAERLKGVDSTLKIQPAKLEDSAVYLCASSLGTGGRNEQFFGPGTRLTVL.

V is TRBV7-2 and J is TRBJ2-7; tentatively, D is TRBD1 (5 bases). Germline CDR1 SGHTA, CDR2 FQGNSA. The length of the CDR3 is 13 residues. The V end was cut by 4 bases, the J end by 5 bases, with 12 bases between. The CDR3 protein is CASSSRAPNEQYF. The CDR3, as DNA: TGTGCCAGCAGCTCCAGGGCCCCCAACGAGCAGTACTTC.

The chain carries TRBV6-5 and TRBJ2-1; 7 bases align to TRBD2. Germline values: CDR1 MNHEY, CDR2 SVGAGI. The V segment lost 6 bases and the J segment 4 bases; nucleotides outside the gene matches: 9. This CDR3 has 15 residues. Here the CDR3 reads CASRKLAPLYNEQFF. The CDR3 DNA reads TGTGCCAGCAGGAAACTAGCGCCTTTATACAATGAGCAGTTCTTC.

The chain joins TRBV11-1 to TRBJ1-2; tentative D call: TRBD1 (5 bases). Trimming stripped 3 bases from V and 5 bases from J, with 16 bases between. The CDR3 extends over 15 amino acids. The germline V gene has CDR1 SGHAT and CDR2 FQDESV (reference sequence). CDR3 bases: TGTGCCAGCAGCTTCCAGGTCGGAGCAGGGTATGGCTACACCTTC. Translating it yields CASSFQVGAGYGYTF.

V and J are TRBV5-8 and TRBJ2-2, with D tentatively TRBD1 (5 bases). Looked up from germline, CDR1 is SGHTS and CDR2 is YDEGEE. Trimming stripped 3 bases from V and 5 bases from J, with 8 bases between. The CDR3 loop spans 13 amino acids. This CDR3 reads CASSWTLTGELFF. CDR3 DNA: TGTGCCAGCAGCTGGACACTAACCGGGGAGCTGTTTTTT.

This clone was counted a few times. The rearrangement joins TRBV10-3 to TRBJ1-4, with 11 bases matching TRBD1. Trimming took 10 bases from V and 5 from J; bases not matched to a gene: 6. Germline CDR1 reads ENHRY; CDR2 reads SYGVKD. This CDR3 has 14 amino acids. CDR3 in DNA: TGTGCCAGCGGGAGGGACAGGGGGAATGAAAAACTGTTTTTT. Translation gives CASGRDRGNEKLFF.

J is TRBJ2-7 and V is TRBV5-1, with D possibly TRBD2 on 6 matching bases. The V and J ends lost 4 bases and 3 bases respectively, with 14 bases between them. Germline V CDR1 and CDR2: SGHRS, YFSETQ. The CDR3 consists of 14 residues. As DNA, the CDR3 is TGCGCCAGCAGCCTGCCGGGGACTGGCTACGAGCAGTACTTC. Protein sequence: CASSLPGTGYEQYF.

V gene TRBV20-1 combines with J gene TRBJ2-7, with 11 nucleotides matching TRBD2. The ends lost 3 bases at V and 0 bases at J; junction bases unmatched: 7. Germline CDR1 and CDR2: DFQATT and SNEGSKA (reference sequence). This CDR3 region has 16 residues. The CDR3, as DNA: TGCAGTGCTAGTACTAGCGGGAGCAGCGGCTCCTACGAGCAGTACTTC. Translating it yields CSASTSGSSGSYEQYF.

The CDR3 region is CASSLQTGASAFF. CDR3 nucleotides: TGTGCCAGCAGCCTCCAGACAGGGGCAAGTGCTTTCTTT. The chain couples TRBV13 to TRBJ1-1; 8 bases map to TRBD1. The CDR3 covers 13 residues. Germline CDR1 is PRHDT and CDR2 is FYEKMQ (reference sequence). V shed 5 bases, J shed 11 bases, and the junction held 10 bases outside the gene matches.

CDR3 nucleotides: TGTGCCAGCACCCGAGGGCGGGGGGACTCCTACGAGCAGTACTTC. This sequence encodes CASTRGRGDSYEQYF. The chain is built from TRBV6-5 and TRBJ2-7; 8 bases align to TRBD2. With V trimmed by 7 bases and J by 0 bases, 8 bases remained unmatched. CDR1 and CDR2 (germline): MNHEY, SVGAGI. The CDR3 runs 15 residues.

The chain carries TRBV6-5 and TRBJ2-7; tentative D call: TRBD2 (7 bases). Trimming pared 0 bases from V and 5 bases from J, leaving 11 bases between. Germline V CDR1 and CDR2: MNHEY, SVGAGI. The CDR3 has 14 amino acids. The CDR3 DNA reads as TGTGCCAGCAGTTACTCGAGGGGGGGCGACGAGCAGTACTTC. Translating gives CASSYSRGGDEQYF.

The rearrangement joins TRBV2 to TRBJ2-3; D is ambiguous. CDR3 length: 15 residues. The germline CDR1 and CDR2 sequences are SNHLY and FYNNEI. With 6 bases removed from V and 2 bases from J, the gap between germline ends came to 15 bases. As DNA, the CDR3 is TGTGCCAGCAGCCCCTTTGATCAACACACAGATACGCAGTATTTT. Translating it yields CASSPFDQHTDTQYF.

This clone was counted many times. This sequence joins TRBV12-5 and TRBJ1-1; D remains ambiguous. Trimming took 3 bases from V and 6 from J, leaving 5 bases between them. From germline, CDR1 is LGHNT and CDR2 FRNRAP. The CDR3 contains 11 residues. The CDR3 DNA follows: TGTGCTAGTGGTTTTATCTCTGAAGCTTTCTTT. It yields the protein CASGFISEAFF.

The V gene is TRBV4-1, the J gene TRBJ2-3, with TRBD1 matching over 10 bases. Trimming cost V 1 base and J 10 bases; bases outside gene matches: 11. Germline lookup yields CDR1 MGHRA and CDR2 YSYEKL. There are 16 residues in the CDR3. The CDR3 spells CASSQGQRDRGWSQYF. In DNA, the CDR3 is TGCGCCAGCAGCCAAGGTCAACGGGACAGGGGTTGGTCGCAGTATTTT.

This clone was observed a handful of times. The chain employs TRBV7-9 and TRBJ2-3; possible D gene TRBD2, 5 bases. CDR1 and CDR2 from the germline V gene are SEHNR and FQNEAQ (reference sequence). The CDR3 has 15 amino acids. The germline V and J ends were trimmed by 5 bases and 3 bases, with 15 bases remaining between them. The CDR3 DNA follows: TGTGCCAGCAGCCCGCGGGCCCTAGTGACAGATACGCAGTATTTT. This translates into CASSPRALVTDTQYF.

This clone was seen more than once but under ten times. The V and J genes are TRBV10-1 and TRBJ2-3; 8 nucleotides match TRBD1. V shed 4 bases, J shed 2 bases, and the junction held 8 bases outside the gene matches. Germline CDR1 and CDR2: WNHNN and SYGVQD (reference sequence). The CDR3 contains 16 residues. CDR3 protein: CASSATGQGHTDTQYF. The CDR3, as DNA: TGCGCCAGCAGTGCTACTGGACAGGGACACACAGATACGCAGTATTTT.

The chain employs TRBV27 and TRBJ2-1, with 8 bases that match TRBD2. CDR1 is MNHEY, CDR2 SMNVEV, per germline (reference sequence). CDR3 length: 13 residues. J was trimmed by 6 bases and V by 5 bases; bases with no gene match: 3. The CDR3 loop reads CASSAGGGNEQFF. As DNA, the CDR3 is TGTGCCAGCAGTGCGGGAGGAGGCAATGAGCAGTTCTTC.

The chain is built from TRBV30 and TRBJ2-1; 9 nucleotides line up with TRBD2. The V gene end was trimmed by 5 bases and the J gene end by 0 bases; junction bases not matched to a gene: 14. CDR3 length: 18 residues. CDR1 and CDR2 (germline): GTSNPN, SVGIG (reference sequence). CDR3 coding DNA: TGTGCCTGGGTATGGGGGACCGGTAGCGGGAGCTCCTACAATGAGCAGTTCTTC. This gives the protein CAWVWGTGSGSSYNEQFF.